The 7 T cell receptor beta chains listed next were all sequenced from one sample in a study of blood T cell repertoires in COVID-19. Profiled with immunoSEQ multiplex PCR; TCRdb holds only in-frame clones, not every one. The data show more than 100,000 clones, just over 70% seen once. Sequencing used peripheral blood. Source of these receptors: a human donor with acute or convalescent COVID-19. The donor label of this sample is uncertain.

The J gene is TRBJ1-1, the V gene TRBV7-3; D unclear. The CDR3 is 14 residues long. The germline CDR1 and CDR2 sequences are SGHTA and FQGTGA. The V end lost 5 bases, the J end lost 5 bases, and 15 bases lay between the germline ends. CDR3 in amino acids: CASSPFKESTEAFF. In nucleotides, the CDR3 is TGTGCCAGCAGCCCTTTTAAGGAGTCGACTGAAGCTTTCTTT. The variable domain in full, with the rest retrieved from reference TRBV7-3 and TRBJ1-1, is GAGVSQTPSNKVTEKGKYVELRCDPISGHTALYWYRQSLGQGPEFLIYFQGTGAADDSGLPNDRFFAVRPEGSVSTLKIQRTERGDSAVYLCASSPFKESTEAFFGQGTRLTVV.

The rearrangement joins TRBV5-5 to TRBJ2-3; D gene unclear. CDR1 SGHKS and CDR2 YYEKEE come from the germline V gene (reference sequence). V was pared by 5 bases and J by 4 bases, with 8 bases between. The CDR3 contains 12 residues. CDR3 in amino acids: CASRFSADTQYF. In nucleotides, the CDR3 is TGTGCCAGCAGGTTCTCAGCAGATACGCAGTATTTT. The whole variable domain, filled in from reference TRBV5-5 and TRBJ2-3, reads DAGVTQSPTHLIKTRGQQVTLRCSPISGHKSVSWYQQVLGQGPQFIFQYYEKEERGRGNFPDRFSARQFPNYSSELNVNALLLGDSALYLCASRFSADTQYFGPGTRLTVL.

The chain joins TRBV19 to TRBJ1-1; 11 nucleotides match TRBD1. The trim removed 4 bases at V and 5 bases at J, leaving 6 bases unmatched. The CDR3 contains 15 residues. In germline, CDR1 is LNHDA, CDR2 SQIVND (reference sequence). In DNA, the CDR3 is TGTGCCAGTAGTACCGGGACAGGGGGGTGGACTGAAGCTTTCTTT. Translated, it gives CASSTGTGGWTEAFF. Looking up the rest from reference TRBV19 and TRBJ1-1 gives the full variable domain: DGGITQSPKYLFRKEGQNVTLSCEQNLNHDAMYWYRQDPGQGLRLIYYSQIVNDFQKGDIAEGYSVSREKKESFPLTVTSAQKNPTAFYLCASSTGTGGWTEAFFGQGTRLTVV.

This rearrangement joins TRBV2 to TRBJ1-3, with D perhaps TRBD1 (5 bases). V lost 7 bases, J lost 1 base, and 11 bases lay in between. There are 14 residues in the CDR3. Germline values: CDR1 SNHLY, CDR2 FYNNEI. CDR3 nucleotide sequence: TGTGCCAGCATCCAGACAGAGTCTGGAAACACCATATATTTT. It specifies CASIQTESGNTIYF. Filled out from reference TRBV2 and TRBJ1-3, the complete variable domain reads EPEVTQTPSHQVTQMGQEVILRCVPISNHLYFYWYRQILGQKVEFLVSFYNNEISEKSEIFDDQFSVERPDGSNFTLKIRSTKLEDSAMYFCASIQTESGNTIYFGEGSWLTVV.

This chain joins TRBV28 and TRBJ1-1; no firm D call. CDR1 MDHEN and CDR2 SYDVKM come from the germline V gene. CDR3 length equals 9 residues. The CDR3 here is CASNTEAFF. The CDR3 DNA reads TGTGCATCAAACACTGAAGCTTTCTTT.

The J gene is TRBJ1-1, the V gene TRBV5-1, with 11 nucleotides matching TRBD1. Trimming at V came to 4 bases and at J to 4 bases, leaving 3 bases not matched to a gene. This CDR3 comprises 14 residues. Germline CDR1 and CDR2: SGHRS and YFSETQ. The CDR3, as DNA: TGCGCCAGCAGCCAGGGACAGGGGGTCACTGAAGCTTTCTTT. Amino acids: CASSQGQGVTEAFF.

This clone has a count of ten or more. The chain has TRBV7-9 and TRBJ2-3; 8 nucleotides agree with TRBD1. V lost 10 bases, J lost 7 bases, and 13 bases stayed unmatched. Germline loops: CDR1 SEHNR, CDR2 FQNEAQ (reference sequence). This CDR3 is 14 amino acids long. CDR3 nucleotide sequence: TGTGCCACCTTACCAACGACAGGGGCAAATACGCAGTATTTT. Translated: CATLPTTGANTQYF.